These 8 T cell receptor beta chains share one sample of origin, sequenced in a study of identical twins (dated by TCRdb to 2016 to 2017). Receptor amplification or capture employed 5' RACE. Instrument used: Illumina HiSeq 2000. TCRdb trimmed the raw reads at Q25, called clones with MiXCR and kept productive beta chains. For every CDR3 protein sequence, its rows merge into one entry that carries the most common genes and DNA. The sample table records about 340,000 distinct CDR3 sequences; roughly 9% of these occur just once. The ten largest make up under 10% of the sample. What was sequenced was naive T cells sorted from blood. The cell subset or site label corresponds to: cells isolated with a human naive T-cell isolation kit. These receptors were collected from a woman aged 45-65 years in good health.

In its sample, this clonotype was seen many times. The V call is TRBV6-1, the J call TRBJ1-5, with D hard to call. Germline CDR1 is MNHNS and CDR2 is SASEGT. V dropped 1 base and J dropped 3 bases, with 10 bases sitting between them. The CDR3 is 15 amino acids. As DNA, the CDR3 is TGTGCCAGCAGTGAAGGTCTAGGGAACAATCAGCCCCAGCATTTT. It translates to CASSEGLGNNQPQHF.

In nucleotides, the CDR3 is TGTGCCTGGAGTGTACGGGCTAGCGGGAGATACCAAGAGACCCAGTACTTC. This gives the protein CAWSVRASGRYQETQYF. The chain carries TRBV30 and TRBJ2-5; 10 nucleotides agree with TRBD2. Germline lookup yields CDR1 GTSNPN and CDR2 SVGIG (reference sequence). The V segment lost 0 bases and the J segment 0 bases; nucleotides outside the gene matches: 7. The CDR3 length is 17 residues.

This clonotype showed up many times. The J gene is TRBJ2-2, the V gene TRBV5-1; weak D call: TRBD1 (6 bases). Trimming shortened V by 4 bases and J by 0 bases, and 13 bases separated the two germline ends. Germline V CDR1 and CDR2: SGHRS, YFSETQ. The CDR3 totals 16 residues. The CDR3 DNA reads TGCGCCAGCAGCATAAGGACAGACGCGAACACCGGGGAGCTGTTTTTT. It encodes CASSIRTDANTGELFF.

The V gene is TRBV5-1, the J gene TRBJ1-2, with D perhaps TRBD1 (6 bases). This CDR3 region has 14 residues. The ends were cut back, 5 bases at V and 2 bases at J, with 13 bases in the middle. Per germline, CDR1 SGHRS and CDR2 YFSETQ. Here the CDR3 reads CASRSPGQNYGYTF. Written as DNA, the CDR3 is TGCGCCAGCAGATCCCCTGGACAGAACTATGGCTACACCTTC.

Here the CDR3 reads CATGPSLTEAFF. DNA of the CDR3: TGTGCCACTGGCCCTTCTCTCACTGAAGCTTTCTTT. This rearrangement joins TRBV12-5 to TRBJ1-1; D ambiguous. Germline V gene lookup returns CDR1 LGHNT and CDR2 FRNRAP. The CDR3 totals 12 residues.

This clonotype came up a few times. The chain links TRBV24-1 to TRBJ2-2; D uncertain. Germline-derived CDR1 and CDR2 are KGHDR and SFDVKD. The length of the CDR3 is 16 residues. Trimming left V 5 bases short and J 4 bases short, with 16 bases between. The CDR3 DNA follows: TGTGCCACCAGTGTTGCAGGCGGCAAGGCCACCGGGGAGCTGTTTTTT. Translated, it gives CATSVAGGKATGELFF.

CDR3 in amino acids: CASTPSGSIDEQFF. The CDR3 nucleotides are TGTGCCAGCACCCCTAGCGGGAGCATCGATGAGCAGTTCTTC. J is TRBJ2-1 and V is TRBV11-3; TRBD2 aligns across 10 bases. The germline V gene has CDR1 SGHNT and CDR2 YENEEA. The trim removed 7 bases at V and 8 bases at J, leaving 8 bases unmatched. This CDR3 comprises 14 residues.

This clonotype occurred a few times. V is TRBV20-1 and J is TRBJ2-3; 8 nucleotides align to TRBD2. Germline CDR1 is DFQATT and CDR2 is SNEGSKA (reference sequence). The V segment lost 3 bases and the J segment 4 bases; nucleotides outside the gene matches: 6. CDR3 length equals 14 residues. CDR3 coding DNA: TGCAGTGCTAGGTTCGGGGGGGATGCAGATACGCAGTATTTT. It encodes CSARFGGDADTQYF.